These T cell receptor beta chains were read from a single sample in a study of CD8+ T cells in alopecia areata. Sequencing used immunoSEQ multiplex PCR; TCRdb keeps in-frame clones, though not all of them. Of roughly 250,000 clones listed, under 70% were seen once; the top ten hold approximately 1.2%. Sequenced material: CD4+ T cells sorted from blood, taken at week 0. These receptors all stem from a human donor with alopecia areata. CDR3s include the opening cysteine and the closing phenylalanine or tryptophan. Fields, in order: clone size, J gene, V gene, CDR3 protein. The listing skips clone size in some rows; elsewhere it reads once, few, many or a size class.

abundance: few
j_gene: TRBJ2-4
v_gene: TRBV2
CDR3aa: CASRARRGKNIQYF

abundance: once
j_gene: TRBJ2-7
v_gene: TRBV30
CDR3aa: CAWSPEGVGEQYF

abundance: few
j_gene: TRBJ2-1
v_gene: TRBV29-1
CDR3aa: CSVEDQGFNEQFF

abundance: -
j_gene: TRBJ2-7
v_gene: TRBV7-2
CDR3aa: CASSSQGGWLYEQYF

abundance: few
j_gene: TRBJ1-1
v_gene: TRBV11-1
CDR3aa: CASSPGDRGTEAFF

abundance: -
j_gene: TRBJ2-7
v_gene: TRBV6-1
CDR3aa: CASREQGSSYEQYF

abundance: -
j_gene: TRBJ2-1
v_gene: TRBV7-9
CDR3aa: CASSLAGPVLGQFF

abundance: few
j_gene: TRBJ1-2
v_gene: TRBV29-1
CDR3aa: CSVTVGTGGYGYTF

abundance: -
j_gene: TRBJ1-2
v_gene: TRBV15
CDR3aa: CATSRVVGDYTF

abundance: -
j_gene: TRBJ1-2
v_gene: TRBV2
CDR3aa: CASTRDHYGYTF

abundance: -
j_gene: TRBJ2-5
v_gene: TRBV9
CDR3aa: CASSPLGQETQYF

abundance: -
j_gene: TRBJ2-3
v_gene: TRBV4-1
CDR3aa: CASSRDGGVPDTQYF

abundance: -
j_gene: TRBJ2-1
v_gene: TRBV7-2
CDR3aa: CASSPLRGDEQFF

abundance: -
j_gene: TRBJ2-7
v_gene: TRBV27
CDR3aa: CASSPIAVSGEQYF

abundance: -
j_gene: TRBJ2-7
v_gene: TRBV5-1
CDR3aa: CASAGGHGIYEQYF

abundance: -
j_gene: TRBJ2-2
v_gene: TRBV7-3
CDR3aa: CASSLTTGSTGELFF

abundance: few
j_gene: TRBJ2-5
v_gene: TRBV29-1
CDR3aa: CSVYKGSETQYF

abundance: once
j_gene: TRBJ2-7
v_gene: TRBV14
CDR3aa: CASSHGLAGIYEQYF

abundance: few
j_gene: TRBJ1-1
v_gene: TRBV6-6
CDR3aa: CASSYGTLGAFF

abundance: -
j_gene: TRBJ1-6
v_gene: TRBV6-5
CDR3aa: CASSYSTGDGSPLHF

abundance: -
j_gene: TRBJ1-2
v_gene: TRBV29-1
CDR3aa: CSVQWGSYGYTF

abundance: -
j_gene: TRBJ2-5
v_gene: TRBV5-1
CDR3aa: CASSFWGQETQYF

abundance: -
j_gene: TRBJ2-6
v_gene: TRBV5-1
CDR3aa: CASSPRDTGANVLTF

abundance: -
j_gene: TRBJ2-6
v_gene: TRBV2
CDR3aa: CASSEGRAGANVLTF

abundance: -
j_gene: TRBJ1-2
v_gene: TRBV29-1
CDR3aa: CSVTQGFGYTF

abundance: -
j_gene: TRBJ1-1
v_gene: TRBV7-3
CDR3aa: CASSLTILSEAFF

abundance: -
j_gene: TRBJ1-2
v_gene: TRBV30
CDR3aa: CAWKPGYGYTF

abundance: -
j_gene: TRBJ2-2
v_gene: TRBV9
CDR3aa: CASSGGQGPNTGELFF

abundance: -
j_gene: TRBJ1-1
v_gene: TRBV30
CDR3aa: CAWSPGQVNTEAFF

abundance: -
j_gene: TRBJ1-5
v_gene: TRBV19
CDR3aa: CASSAGGPQHF

abundance: -
j_gene: TRBJ2-2
v_gene: TRBV2
CDR3aa: CASNRGQGATGELFF

abundance: -
j_gene: TRBJ1-6
v_gene: TRBV7-2
CDR3aa: CASSRQGANSPLHF

abundance: -
j_gene: TRBJ2-1
v_gene: TRBV7-8
CDR3aa: CASSPRDRSNEQFF

abundance: once
j_gene: TRBJ1-5
v_gene: TRBV29-1
CDR3aa: CSPGGGNNQPQHF

abundance: -
j_gene: TRBJ2-2
v_gene: TRBV6-1
CDR3aa: CASTKAGGKDTGELFF

abundance: -
j_gene: TRBJ1-5
v_gene: TRBV7-8
CDR3aa: CASSIAGTSNQPQHF

abundance: -
j_gene: TRBJ1-2
v_gene: TRBV9
CDR3aa: CASSVADGGHHGYTF

abundance: -
j_gene: TRBJ2-1
v_gene: TRBV15
CDR3aa: CATSRDPLTRVSEQFF

abundance: -
j_gene: TRBJ2-1
v_gene: TRBV30
CDR3aa: CAWSGPGRGGQGNEQFF

abundance: once
j_gene: TRBJ1-2
v_gene: TRBV29-1
CDR3aa: CSVLRPINYGYTF